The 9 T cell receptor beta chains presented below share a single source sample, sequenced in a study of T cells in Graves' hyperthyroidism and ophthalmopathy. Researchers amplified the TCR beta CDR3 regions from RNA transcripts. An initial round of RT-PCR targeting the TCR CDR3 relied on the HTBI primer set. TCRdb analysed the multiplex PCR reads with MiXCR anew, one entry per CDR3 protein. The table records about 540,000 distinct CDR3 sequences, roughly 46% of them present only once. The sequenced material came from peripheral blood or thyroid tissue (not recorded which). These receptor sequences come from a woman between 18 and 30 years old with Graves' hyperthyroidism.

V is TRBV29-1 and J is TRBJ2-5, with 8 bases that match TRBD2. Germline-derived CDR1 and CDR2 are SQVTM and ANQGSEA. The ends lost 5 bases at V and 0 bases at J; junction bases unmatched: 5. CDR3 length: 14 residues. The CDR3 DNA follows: TGCAGCGTTACGACTAGCGTCAACCAAGAGACCCAGTACTTC. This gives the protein CSVTTSVNQETQYF.

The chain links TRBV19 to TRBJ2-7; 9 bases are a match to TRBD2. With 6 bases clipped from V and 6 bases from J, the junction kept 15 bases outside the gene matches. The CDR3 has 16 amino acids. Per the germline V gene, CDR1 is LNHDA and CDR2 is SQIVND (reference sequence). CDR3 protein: CASSIAPPGLAGEQYF. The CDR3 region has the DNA TGTGCCAGTAGCATTGCCCCGCCGGGACTAGCAGGCGAGCAGTACTTC.

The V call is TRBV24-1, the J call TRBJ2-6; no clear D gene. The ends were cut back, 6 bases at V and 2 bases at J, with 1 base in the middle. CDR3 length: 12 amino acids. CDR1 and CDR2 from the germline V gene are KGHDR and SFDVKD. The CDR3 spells CATSPGANVLTF. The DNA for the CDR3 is TGTGCCACCAGTCCTGGGGCCAACGTCCTGACTTTC.

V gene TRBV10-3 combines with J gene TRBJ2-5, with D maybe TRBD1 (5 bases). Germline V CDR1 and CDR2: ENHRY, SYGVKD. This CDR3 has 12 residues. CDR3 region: CGAGATQETQYF. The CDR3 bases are TGTGGCGCTGGGGCGACTCAAGAGACCCAGTACTTC.

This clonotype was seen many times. The CDR3 nucleotides read TGTGCCAGCACCCCCAGGCGACTAGCTGAAAGCTACGAGCAGTACTTC. Protein: CASTPRRLAESYEQYF. V usage is TRBV2 and J usage is TRBJ2-7; 7 positions agree with TRBD2. The CDR3 consists of 16 residues. J gave up 3 bases and V 7 bases, and 15 bases lay outside the gene matches. Germline CDR1 SNHLY, CDR2 FYNNEI.

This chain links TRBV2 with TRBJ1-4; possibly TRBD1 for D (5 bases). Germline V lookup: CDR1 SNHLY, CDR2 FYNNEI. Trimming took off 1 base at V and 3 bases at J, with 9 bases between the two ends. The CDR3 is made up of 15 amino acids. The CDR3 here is CASSEVGRSNEKLFF. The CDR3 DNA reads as TGTGCCAGCAGTGAAGTGGGGCGATCTAATGAAAAACTGTTTTTT.

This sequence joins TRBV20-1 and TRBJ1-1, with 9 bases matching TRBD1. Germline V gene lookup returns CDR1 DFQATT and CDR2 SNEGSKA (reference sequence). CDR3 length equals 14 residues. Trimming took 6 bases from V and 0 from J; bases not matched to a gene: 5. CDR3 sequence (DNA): TGCAGTGCAATGGGACAGGGAATGAACACTGAAGCTTTCTTT. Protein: CSAMGQGMNTEAFF.

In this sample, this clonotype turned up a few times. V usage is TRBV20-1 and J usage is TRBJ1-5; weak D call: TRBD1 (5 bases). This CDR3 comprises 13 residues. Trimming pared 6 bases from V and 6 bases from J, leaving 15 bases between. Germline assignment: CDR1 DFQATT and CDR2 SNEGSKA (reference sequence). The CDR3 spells CSAPGRGGQPQHF. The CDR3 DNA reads TGCAGTGCCCCGGGAAGGGGCGGTCAGCCCCAGCATTTT.

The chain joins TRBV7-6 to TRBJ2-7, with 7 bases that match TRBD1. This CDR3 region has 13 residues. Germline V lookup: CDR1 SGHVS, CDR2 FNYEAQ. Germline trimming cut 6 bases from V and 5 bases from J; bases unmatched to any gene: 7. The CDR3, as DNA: TGTGCCAGCAGTCCCCTAGGGGGCCACGAGCAGTACTTC. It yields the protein CASSPLGGHEQYF.